This is a list of T cell receptor beta chains from one sample in a study of blood T cell repertoires in COVID-19. Sequenced by immunoSEQ multiplex PCR; TCRdb stores in-frame clones only, minus some. The profile shows a few hundred thousand clones, around 84% of them singletons. The source material was peripheral blood. The receptors originated from a human donor with acute or convalescent COVID-19. The donor label of this sample is uncertain. Each CDR3 is given with its conserved first and last residue.

TRBV6-6,TRBJ1-5,CASEAQGRHQPQHF
TRBV18,TRBJ1-1,CASSLVSGTGTFF
TRBV5-6,TRBJ2-7,CASSLAGAWTGGPYEQYF
TRBV19,TRBJ2-1,CASSRSAARYSYNEQFF
TRBV12-3/TRBV12-4,TRBJ1-1,CASSTKMNTEAFF
TRBV9,TRBJ1-2,CASSPPGGGYTF
TRBV10-3,TRBJ1-5,CAISESRSDRRPGPQHF
TRBV30,TRBJ2-7,CAWEGFDSHEQYF
TRBV6-5,TRBJ2-7,CASSRQPYEQYF
TRBV5-1,TRBJ2-7,CASSLEQGSYEQYF
TRBV7-9,TRBJ2-3,CASSATNSGRNTQYF
TRBV6-6,TRBJ1-1,CASSYRDNANTEAFF
TRBV30,TRBJ2-2,CAWSGTGSATGELFF
TRBV6-5,TRBJ2-7,CASSRDRQDEQYF
TRBV5-1,TRBJ1-2,CASSSGTAGPYGYTF
TRBV4-1,TRBJ2-3,CASSPRPFRGSTDTQYF
TRBV2,TRBJ1-1,CASSEIRDTAEAFF